The present entry profiles one T cell receptor beta chain with its context. The data are from a study of shared T cell receptors in the human thymus. CDR3 length: 16 residues. Trimming stripped 0 bases from V and 7 bases from J, with 16 bases between. Germline-derived CDR1 and CDR2 are SGHRS and YFSETQ. Here immunoSEQ multiplex PCR was the method, and the copy in TCRdb shows in-frame clones only, minus some. Among some 700,000 clones listed, roughly 85% were seen once. These records were also assigned to another study, of human thymus T cells. That work contributes: Resections from corrective heart surgery supplied the thymus tissue. What related research reported was that thymic repertoires overlapped highly among unrelated individuals.

The TCR comes from a girl in the first two years of life with a congenital heart defect. Input material: thymocytes. This chain uses TRBV5-1 with TRBJ1-4; TRBD1 might be the D (5 bases). DNA of the CDR3: TGCGCCAGCAGCTTGGGATTATCAGGGAATGCTGAAAAACTGTTTTTT. Amino acids: CASSLGLSGNAEKLFF.